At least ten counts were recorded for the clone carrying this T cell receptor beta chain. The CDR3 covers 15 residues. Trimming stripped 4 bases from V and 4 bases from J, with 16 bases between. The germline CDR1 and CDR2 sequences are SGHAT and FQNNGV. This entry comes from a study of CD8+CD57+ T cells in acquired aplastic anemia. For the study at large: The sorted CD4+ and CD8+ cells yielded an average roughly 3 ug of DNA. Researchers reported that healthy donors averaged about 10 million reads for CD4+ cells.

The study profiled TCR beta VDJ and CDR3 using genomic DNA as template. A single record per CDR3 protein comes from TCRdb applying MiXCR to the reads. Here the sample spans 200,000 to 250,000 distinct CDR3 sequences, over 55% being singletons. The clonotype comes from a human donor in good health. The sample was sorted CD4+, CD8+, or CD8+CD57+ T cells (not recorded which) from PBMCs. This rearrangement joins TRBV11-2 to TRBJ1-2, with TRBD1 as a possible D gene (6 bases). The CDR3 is CASSSATVDSYGYTF. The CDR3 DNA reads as TGTGCCAGCAGCTCCGCCACGGTGGACAGCTATGGCTACACCTTC.